Listed here are 19 T cell receptor beta chains from one sample, sequenced in a study of regulatory T cells in long-lasting Graves disease. To make TCR beta libraries, researchers used iRepertoire HTBI primers and Arm-PCR of CDR3 regions. From the multiplex PCR reads, TCRdb called clonotypes with MiXCR, one entry per CDR3 protein. The data hold some 280,000 distinct CDR3 sequences, with 22% observed a single time. Time point specified: persistent/refractory GD, antithyroid drugs over 5 years with positive TRAb. Scientists built the TCR library using RNA that was extracted from PBMCs. The sample in question was peripheral blood mononuclear cells (PBMCs), obtained when the disease was refractory, from a patient treated with antithyroid drugs. These receptors all stem from a female donor with Graves disease.

The chain has TRBV6-5 and TRBJ1-5, with D possibly TRBD1 on 5 matching bases. The ends were cut back, 2 bases at V and 0 bases at J, with 14 bases in the middle. Germline V lookup: CDR1 MNHEY, CDR2 SVGAGI. This CDR3 comprises 17 residues. The CDR3 nucleotides are TGTGCCAGCAGTTACCACCGGACAAAGAATAGCAATCAGCCCCAGCATTTT. This sequence encodes CASSYHRTKNSNQPQHF.

The rearrangement links TRBV7-6 to TRBJ2-1, with a possible D match to TRBD1 (6 bases). The CDR3 is 14 amino acids. The V end was cut by 5 bases, the J end by 1 base, with 9 bases between. CDR1 and CDR2 from the germline V gene are SGHVS and FNYEAQ. The CDR3 DNA sequence: TGTGCCAGCAGCCCAGGGGAATCCTACAATGAGCAGTTCTTC. Amino acid sequence: CASSPGESYNEQFF.

This clonotype was counted many times. The chain links TRBV6-5 to TRBJ2-5; TRBD2 aligns across 8 bases. V lost 1 base to trimming and J lost 4 bases; unmatched junction nucleotides: 14. CDR3 length: 18 amino acids. Germline V gives CDR1 MNHEY, CDR2 SVGAGI. The CDR3 region has the DNA TGTGCCAGCAGTTACTTGAAAGCTACTAGCGGACGGAGAGAGACCCAGTACTTC. Encoded protein: CASSYLKATSGRRETQYF.

This chain links TRBV5-4 with TRBJ2-7; TRBD2 aligns across 7 bases. V lost 1 base to trimming and J lost 5 bases; unmatched junction nucleotides: 9. Per germline, CDR1 SGHNT and CDR2 YYREEE (reference sequence). The CDR3 extends over 15 amino acids. The CDR3 coding sequence is TGTGCCAGCAGCTTGACGGTAGCGGGCTACCACGAGCAGTACTTC. Translating gives CASSLTVAGYHEQYF.

This clonotype has just a few counts. The chain employs TRBV15 and TRBJ2-4, with unresolved D. Trimming removed 2 bases from V and 0 bases from J, with 5 bases in between. The CDR3 is made up of 14 amino acids. The germline V gene encodes CDR1 LNHNV and CDR2 YYDKDF (reference sequence). The CDR3 loop is CATSRPVAKNIQYF. DNA for the CDR3: TGTGCCACCAGCAGACCGGTAGCCAAAAACATTCAGTACTTC.

This clonotype was seen ten or more times. The rearrangement joins TRBV12-3 or TRBV12-4 to TRBJ1-1, with D perhaps matching TRBD1 (5 bases). The CDR3 spans 12 residues. The V end lost 3 bases, the J end lost 5 bases, and 7 bases lay between the germline ends. The CDR3, as DNA: TGTGCCAGCAGTTTGGGACGGACTGAAGCTTTCTTT. Its protein is CASSLGRTEAFF.

Only a few counts were recorded for this clonotype. V is TRBV7-9 and J is TRBJ2-7; D gene ambiguous. The CDR3 extends over 12 amino acids. CDR1 SEHNR and CDR2 FQNEAQ come from the germline V gene (reference sequence). V dropped 2 bases and J dropped 3 bases, with 5 bases sitting between them. CDR3 sequence (DNA): TGTGCCAGCAGCTTAATGGACTACGAGCAGTACTTC. This encodes CASSLMDYEQYF.

This clonotype occurred many times. J is TRBJ1-1 and V is TRBV27, with D unresolved. Trimming took 6 bases from V and 4 from J, leaving 12 bases between them. The CDR3 loop spans 13 amino acids. Germline V gene sequence: CDR1 MNHEY, CDR2 SMNVEV (reference sequence). The chain's CDR3 is CASSRGRSTEAFF. In DNA, the CDR3 is TGTGCCAGCAGCCGAGGGAGATCCACTGAAGCTTTCTTT.

Ten or more counts support this clonotype. The genes are TRBV28 and TRBJ2-5; TRBD1 matches at 7 bases. J lost 2 bases, V lost 3 bases, and 12 bases had no gene match. The CDR3 extends over 17 amino acids. CDR1 is MDHEN and CDR2 is SYDVKM in the germline V gene. CDR3 in DNA: TGTGCCAGCAGTTTCTCCATGGCAGGGGGTAGTCAAGAGACCCAGTACTTC. Translated: CASSFSMAGGSQETQYF.

This clonotype has ten or more counts. The chain joins TRBV15 to TRBJ1-2; D might be TRBD1 (5 bases). V was clipped by 3 bases and J by 4 bases, with 12 bases between them. This CDR3 region has 14 residues. CDR1 and CDR2 from the germline V gene are LNHNV and YYDKDF (reference sequence). CDR3 region: CATSRGEETYGYTF. The CDR3 coding sequence is TGTGCCACCAGCAGGGGGGAGGAAACCTATGGCTACACCTTC.

Only a few counts were recorded for this clonotype. V is TRBV29-1 and J is TRBJ1-1; weak D call: TRBD1 (5 bases). The V gene lost 6 bases and the J gene lost 0 bases, with 11 bases spanning the gap. CDR1 is SQVTM, CDR2 ANQGSEA, per germline. This CDR3 spans 13 amino acids. The CDR3 DNA reads as TGCAGCGTGAGGGGAGAATTGAACACTGAAGCTTTCTTT. This codes for CSVRGELNTEAFF.

Only a few counts were recorded for this clonotype. This sequence joins TRBV3-1 and TRBJ1-5; maybe TRBD1 (6 bases). This CDR3 is built from 17 residues. Trimming removed 1 base from V and 5 bases from J, with 18 bases in between. In germline, CDR1 is LGHDT, CDR2 YNNKEL (reference sequence). CDR3 in amino acids: CASSQVHGGRLYQPQHF. CDR3 sequence (DNA): TGTGCCAGCAGCCAAGTGCACGGGGGCAGACTTTATCAGCCCCAGCATTTT.

There are many counts of this clonotype. The genes are TRBV29-1 and TRBJ2-7, with 9 bases that match TRBD1. The CDR3 has 17 amino acids. Unmatched junction bases numbered 9, after V lost 0 bases and J lost 0 bases. Germline V gene lookup returns CDR1 SQVTM and CDR2 ANQGSEA. The CDR3 DNA reads as TGCAGCGTTGAAGAGGGACAGGGAATCCCTCCCTCCTACGAGCAGTACTTC. Amino acids: CSVEEGQGIPPSYEQYF.

This clonotype was seen a handful of times. The chain carries TRBV9 and TRBJ2-1; 7 bases map to TRBD1. This CDR3 region has 13 residues. Germline CDR1 SGDLS, CDR2 YYNGEE. J gave up 4 bases and V 2 bases, and 0 bases lay outside the gene matches. The CDR3 region has the DNA TGTGCCAGCAGCGTCAGGGGGTACAATGAGCAGTTCTTC. Amino acid sequence: CASSVRGYNEQFF.

At least ten counts were recorded for this clonotype. This rearrangement joins TRBV7-8 to TRBJ2-7, with 7 nucleotides matching TRBD2. The CDR3 loop spans 15 amino acids. The germline V gene has CDR1 SGHVS and CDR2 FQNEAQ. With V trimmed by 2 bases and J by 3 bases, 7 bases remained unmatched. CDR3 region: CASSLWAGAHYEQYF. In DNA form, the CDR3 reads TGTGCCAGCAGCTTATGGGCGGGAGCCCACTACGAGCAGTACTTC.

In the case of this clonotype: This may stem from a read error, because a much larger clone lies one nucleotide away. The chain combines TRBV29-1 with TRBJ1-1; a weak D match, TRBD1 (5 bases). The germline V gene has CDR1 SQVTM and CDR2 ANQGSEA. The CDR3 spans 12 residues. The DNA of the CDR3 is TGCAGCGTTGCAGGGTTTGACACTGAAGCTCTCTTT. Translating it yields CSVAGFDTEALF.

V usage is TRBV30 and J usage is TRBJ2-7; tentatively, D is TRBD1 (6 bases). Germline loops: CDR1 GTSNPN, CDR2 SVGIG (reference sequence). CDR3 length equals 13 residues. V dropped 3 bases and J dropped 0 bases, with 9 bases sitting between them. Here the CDR3 DNA reads TGTGCCTGGAGCCAGGGGAGCTCCTACGAGCAGTACTTC. This translates into CAWSQGSSYEQYF.

The CDR3 coding sequence is TGTGCCAGCAGCTTAACCCCCTCACAAGAGACCCAGTACTTC. This translates into CASSLTPSQETQYF. The chain couples TRBV7-9 to TRBJ2-5; no clear D. This CDR3 contains 14 residues. V gave up 2 bases and J gave up 2 bases, with 9 bases separating them. Germline V gene lookup returns CDR1 SEHNR and CDR2 FQNEAQ (reference sequence).

This clonotype has a count of ten or more. This chain joins TRBV10-1 and TRBJ2-7, with 9 bases fitting TRBD2. Germline CDR1 and CDR2: WNHNN and SYGVQD (reference sequence). J gave up 4 bases and V 2 bases, and 6 bases lay outside the gene matches. This CDR3 region has 15 residues. Written as DNA, the CDR3 is TGCGCCAGCAGTGAGGGTAGCGGGAGCGGTTACGAGCAGTACTTC. It specifies CASSEGSGSGYEQYF.